The 22 T cell receptor beta chains in this list originate from one sample, sequenced in a study of T cells in Graves' hyperthyroidism and ophthalmopathy. From RNA transcripts, TCR beta CDR3 regions were amplified. A set of HTBI primers served as the primers for a first-round RT-PCR of the TCR CDR3. TCRdb redid the calling of the multiplex PCR reads with MiXCR, one entry per CDR3 protein. Among fewer than 350,000 distinct CDR3 sequences listed, 15% to 20% were seen once. The sequencing sample was made of blood. The receptors originated from a woman between 40 and 55 years old with Graves' ophthalmopathy.

This clonotype was seen at least ten times. This chain uses TRBV15 with TRBJ1-1; D uncertain. CDR1 and CDR2 from the germline V gene are LNHNV and YYDKDF (reference sequence). Between the trimmed V and J ends, which lost 4 bases and 1 base, there was a span of 10 bases. This CDR3 contains 14 residues. The CDR3 loop reads CATSIYSENTEAFF. CDR3 DNA: TGTGCCACCAGCATCTACAGCGAGAACACTGAAGCTTTCTTT.

This clonotype has a count of ten or more. The chain carries TRBV30 and TRBJ2-7; no reliable D call. The V gene's germline CDR1 is GTSNPN and CDR2 SVGIG (reference sequence). Between the trimmed V and J ends, which lost 2 bases and 1 base, there was a span of 12 bases. This CDR3 has 14 residues. The CDR3 here is CAWSRLRSSYEQYF. The CDR3 DNA reads TGTGCCTGGAGTAGGTTAAGGTCGTCCTACGAGCAGTACTTC.

Ten or more counts support this clonotype. The chain combines TRBV6-1 with TRBJ1-2, with D possibly TRBD1 on 6 matching bases. V was clipped by 7 bases and J by 0 bases, with 12 bases between them. Per germline, CDR1 MNHNS and CDR2 SASEGT. This CDR3 comprises 14 residues. CDR3 protein: CASMGAVANYGYTF. The CDR3 bases are TGTGCCAGCATGGGGGCGGTAGCTAACTATGGCTACACCTTC.

This clonotype has a count of ten or more. This chain uses TRBV2 with TRBJ1-1; D possibly corresponds to TRBD1 (5 bases). The ends were cut back, 3 bases at V and 3 bases at J, with 14 bases in the middle. The CDR3 sequence is 15 residues long. Germline loops: CDR1 SNHLY, CDR2 FYNNEI. CDR3 nucleotide sequence: TGTGCCAGCAGTGATCCGACAGCGATGGACACTGAAGCTTTCTTT. Its protein is CASSDPTAMDTEAFF. The entire variable domain, with the rest obtained from reference TRBV2 and TRBJ1-1, is as follows: EPEVTQTPSHQVTQMGQEVILRCVPISNHLYFYWYRQILGQKVEFLVSFYNNEISEKSEIFDDQFSVERPDGSNFTLKIRSTKLEDSAMYFCASSDPTAMDTEAFFGQGTRLTVV.

This clonotype was counted at least ten times. CDR3 region: CAGGTVYQPQHF. The CDR3, as DNA: TGTGCGGGGGGGACAGTATATCAGCCCCAGCATTTT. This chain links TRBV19 with TRBJ1-5, with 7 positions matching TRBD1. Germline values: CDR1 LNHDA, CDR2 SQIVND (reference sequence). The CDR3 covers 12 residues.

There are many counts of this clonotype. This chain joins TRBV10-3 and TRBJ1-2, with D uncertain. Deletions cut 0 bases from V and 8 bases from J, with 13 bases between. Germline V gene lookup returns CDR1 ENHRY and CDR2 SYGVKD. This CDR3 contains 14 residues. CDR3 residues: CAISESGPAEGYTF. CDR3 in DNA: TGTGCCATCAGTGAGTCTGGCCCAGCCGAGGGCTACACCTTC.

This chain links TRBV6-1 with TRBJ1-1; D is unresolved. V lost 1 base and J lost 4, with 16 bases in between. CDR3 size: 16 residues. The germline gives CDR1 MNHNS, CDR2 SASEGT. The CDR3, as DNA: TGTGCCAGCAGTGAAGGGGTGCGGATTTTGGGCACTGAAGCTTTCTTT. It translates to CASSEGVRILGTEAFF.

This clonotype has more than one count but fewer than ten. V is TRBV7-9 and J is TRBJ2-7; no clear D gene. From germline, CDR1 is SEHNR and CDR2 FQNEAQ (reference sequence). The CDR3 covers 13 residues. V was trimmed by 0 bases and J by 3 bases, leaving 6 bases between them. The CDR3 DNA follows: TGTGCCAGCAGCTTAGCCTCAATCTACGAGCAGTACTTC. It encodes CASSLASIYEQYF.

The DNA for the CDR3 is TGTGCCAGCAGTCCGATAGGAGGCCCACAGCCCCAGCATTTT. It is translated as CASSPIGGPQPQHF. The rearrangement links TRBV28 to TRBJ1-5; D ambiguous. The CDR3 consists of 14 residues. CDR1 and CDR2 (germline): MDHEN, SYDVKM. Trimming stripped 5 bases from V and 7 bases from J, with 15 bases between.

The chain couples TRBV6-1 to TRBJ2-5; TRBD2 aligns across 10 bases. V shed 2 bases, J shed 4 bases, and the junction held 16 bases outside the gene matches. This CDR3 comprises 19 residues. CDR1 is MNHNS and CDR2 is SASEGT in the germline V gene. The CDR3 DNA is TGTGCCAGCAGTGAAAGGGTATGGGTGCTAGCGGGAGTCCCAGAGACCCAGTACTTC. This encodes CASSERVWVLAGVPETQYF.

The chain joins TRBV20-1 to TRBJ2-7; 10 bases match TRBD2. Germline V gene sequence: CDR1 DFQATT, CDR2 SNEGSKA (reference sequence). Trimming cost V 4 bases and J 2 bases; bases outside gene matches: 11. This CDR3 is built from 16 residues. Written as DNA, the CDR3 is TGCAGTGCTAACCCACCCACTAGCGGGGCCGCCTACGAGCAGTACTTC. Translated, it gives CSANPPTSGAAYEQYF.

V usage is TRBV28 and J usage is TRBJ2-5, with a possible D match to TRBD2 (5 bases). Trimming cost V 3 bases and J 5 bases, with 16 bases left between them. Germline V lookup: CDR1 MDHEN, CDR2 SYDVKM. The CDR3 length is 15 residues. CDR3 DNA sequence: TGTGCCAGCAGTTTTGGGGAGTCGGAAGTGGAGACCCAGTACTTC. It is translated as CASSFGESEVETQYF.

This clonotype was picked up many times. This could be a read error, since a much larger clone is one nucleotide away. The chain recombines TRBV28 with TRBJ2-7; 10 bases are a match to TRBD2. V lost 2 bases, J lost 5 bases, and 6 bases stayed unmatched. The CDR3 runs 15 residues. CDR1 and CDR2 from the germline V gene are MDHEN and SYDVKM. CDR3 DNA sequence: TGTGCCAGCAGTTTACCACTAGCGGGATCCAACGAGCAGTACTTC. Residues: CASSLPLAGSNEQYF.

There are many counts of this clonotype. The chain couples TRBV6-1 to TRBJ2-5, with TRBD2 identical over 7 bases. Germline CDR1 reads MNHNS; CDR2 reads SASEGT. Trimming took 3 bases from V and 0 from J; bases not matched to a gene: 1. CDR3 length equals 14 residues. This CDR3 reads CASSEGGYQETQYF. CDR3 bases: TGTGCCAGCAGTGAGGGGGGGTACCAAGAGACCCAGTACTTC.

There are many counts of this clonotype. This chain joins TRBV7-2 and TRBJ2-7; D gene ambiguous. With 4 bases removed from V and 6 bases from J, the gap between germline ends came to 10 bases. There are 12 residues in the CDR3. Germline V gives CDR1 SGHTA, CDR2 FQGNSA. The CDR3 nucleotides read TGTGCCAGCAGCTCGCTAGATTTCGAGCAGTACTTC. Translation gives CASSSLDFEQYF.

The sample holds many counts of this clonotype. This rearrangement joins TRBV29-1 to TRBJ2-7; 7 nucleotides agree with TRBD1. The CDR3 contains 13 residues. CDR1 SQVTM and CDR2 ANQGSEA come from the germline V gene. V trimming: 6 bases; J trimming: 5 bases; junction bases outside the gene matches: 10. The CDR3 nucleotides are TGCAGCGTAGGGGGCTTGGGTAGGGACGAGCAGTACTTC. Amino acids: CSVGGLGRDEQYF.

Only one count was recorded for this clonotype. This chain joins TRBV4-2 and TRBJ1-2; 8 bases agree with TRBD1. This CDR3 has 16 residues. V trimming: 0 bases; J trimming: 5 bases; junction bases outside the gene matches: 8. Germline V gene lookup returns CDR1 LGHNA and CDR2 YNFKEQ. CDR3 region: CASSQESSQGGYGYTF. The CDR3 DNA reads as TGTGCCAGCAGCCAAGAGTCCTCACAGGGGGGATATGGCTACACCTTC.

The rearrangement links TRBV24-1 to TRBJ2-5; D might be TRBD1 or TRBD2, each matching 5 bases. The CDR3 is 15 amino acids. Germline V gene data show CDR1 as KGHDR and CDR2 as SFDVKD. V was shortened by 4 bases and J by 3 bases, with 14 bases between the two germline ends. The CDR3 DNA sequence: TGTGCCACCAGTGACTTTAGGGACGTTGAAGAGACCCAGTACTTC. Translation: CATSDFRDVEETQYF.

This clonotype was observed at least ten times. The genes are TRBV6-5 and TRBJ1-1, with TRBD1 matching 7 bases. CDR1 and CDR2 from the germline V gene are MNHEY and SVGAGI. J gave up 4 bases and V 7 bases, and 3 bases lay outside the gene matches. CDR3 length: 12 amino acids. CDR3 loop: CASKYRGTEAFF. The CDR3 region has the DNA TGTGCCAGCAAATACAGGGGCACTGAAGCTTTCTTT.

This clonotype appeared many times. The DNA is omitted, as the CDR3 cannot be located on it reliably, and the CDR3 follows TCRdb's listing. The chain employs TRBV6-4 and TRBJ2-6; the table names TRBD1, a call not compared with the DNA. The CDR3 contains 20 residues when both ends are counted. Per germline, CDR1 MRHNA and CDR2 SNTAGT. The CDR3: CASSDRDRVGMGSGANVLAF.

There are many counts of this clonotype. V and J are TRBV30 and TRBJ1-2; D gene uncertain. Germline assignment: CDR1 GTSNPN and CDR2 SVGIG (reference sequence). The CDR3 spans 12 residues. V lost 4 bases and J 7 bases, leaving 13 bases between the germline ends. The CDR3 loop is CAWTESSRGYTF. CDR3 bases: TGTGCCTGGACTGAGTCAAGTCGTGGCTACACCTTC.

This clonotype has a count of ten or more. The chain uses TRBV3-1 and TRBJ1-5; weak D call: TRBD1 (5 bases). The CDR3 is 15 amino acids. Between the trimmed V and J ends, which lost 4 bases and 2 bases, there was a span of 12 bases. Germline loops: CDR1 LGHDT, CDR2 YNNKEL (reference sequence). CDR3 residues: CASSLGHSGNQPQHF. In DNA, the CDR3 is TGTGCCAGCAGCCTAGGACATTCGGGCAATCAGCCCCAGCATTTT.